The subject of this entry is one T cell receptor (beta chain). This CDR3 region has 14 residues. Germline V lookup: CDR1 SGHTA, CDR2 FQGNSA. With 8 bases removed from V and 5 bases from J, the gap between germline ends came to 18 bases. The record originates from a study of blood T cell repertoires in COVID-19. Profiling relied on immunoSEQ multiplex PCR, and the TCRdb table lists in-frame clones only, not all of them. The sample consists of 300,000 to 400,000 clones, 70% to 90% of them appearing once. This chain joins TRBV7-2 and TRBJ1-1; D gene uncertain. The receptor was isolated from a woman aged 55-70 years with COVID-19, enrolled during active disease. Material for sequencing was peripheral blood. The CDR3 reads CASCWELGQTEAFF. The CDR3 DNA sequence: TGTGCCAGCTGTTGGGAGTTGGGTCAAACTGAAGCTTTCTTT.